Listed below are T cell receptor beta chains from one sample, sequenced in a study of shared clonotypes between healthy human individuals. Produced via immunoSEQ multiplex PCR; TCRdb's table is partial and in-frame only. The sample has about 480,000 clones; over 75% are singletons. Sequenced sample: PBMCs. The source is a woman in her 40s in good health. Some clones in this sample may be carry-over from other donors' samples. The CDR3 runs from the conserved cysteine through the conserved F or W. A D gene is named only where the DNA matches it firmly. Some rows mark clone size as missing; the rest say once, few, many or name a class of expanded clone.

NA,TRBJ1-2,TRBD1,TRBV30,CARQGRGKEGYTF,TGTGCCCGACAGGGTAGGGGGAAGGAGGGCTACACCTTC
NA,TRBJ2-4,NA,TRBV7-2,CASSPRGTRYFKNIQYF,TGTGCCAGCAGCCCTCGCGGGACACGGTATTTCAAAAACATTCAGTACTTC
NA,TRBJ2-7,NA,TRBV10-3,CAISETGGKREISYEQYF,TGTGCCATCAGTGAGACAGGGGGGAAGCGGGAGATCAGCTACGAGCAGTACTTC
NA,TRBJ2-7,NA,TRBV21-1,CASCPPGTGHYEQYF,TGTGCCAGCTGTCCTCCCGGGACAGGACACTACGAGCAGTACTTC
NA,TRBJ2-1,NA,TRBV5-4,CASSHSWGTTEQFF,TGTGCCAGCAGCCATAGTTGGGGGACAACTGAGCAGTTCTTC
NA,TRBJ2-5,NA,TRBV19,CASSIADRELQETQYF,TGTGCCAGTAGTATAGCCGACAGAGAGCTCCAAGAGACCCAGTACTTC
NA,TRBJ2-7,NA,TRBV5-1,CASSLGLGSSYEQYF,TGCGCCAGCAGCTTGGGCCTCGGGAGCTCCTACGAGCAGTACTTC
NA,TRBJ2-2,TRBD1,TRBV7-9,CASNNKYPGQSTGELFF,TGTGCCAGCAACAACAAATACCCGGGACAGAGCACCGGGGAGCTGTTTTTT
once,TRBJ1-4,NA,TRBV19,CAVSKRGGNEKLFF,TGTGCCGTGTCCAAGCGGGGTGGTAATGAAAAACTGTTTTTT
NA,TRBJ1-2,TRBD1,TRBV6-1,CASSLQGPANYGYTF,TGTGCCAGCAGTCTACAGGGGCCCGCTAACTATGGCTACACCTTC
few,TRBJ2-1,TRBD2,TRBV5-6,CASSPLIVGTSGNEQFF,TGTGCCAGCAGCCCACTGATCGTCGGGACTAGCGGCAATGAGCAGTTCTTC
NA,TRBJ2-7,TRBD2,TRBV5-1,CASSFSGGYEQYF,TGCGCCAGCAGCTTCTCGGGGGGATACGAGCAGTACTTC
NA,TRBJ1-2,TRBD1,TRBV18,CASSAIQGTGSGGYTF,TGTGCCAGCTCGGCCATACAGGGGACGGGATCGGGAGGCTACACCTTC
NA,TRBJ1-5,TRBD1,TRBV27,CASAFTGAFNQPQHF,TGTGCCAGCGCTTTCACAGGGGCGTTCAATCAGCCACAGCATTTT
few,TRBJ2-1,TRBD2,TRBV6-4,CASSSSSGGSSYNEQFF,TGTGCCAGCAGCTCTAGTAGCGGGGGTAGCTCCTACAATGAGCAGTTCTTC
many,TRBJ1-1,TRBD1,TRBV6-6,CASSYSTRGDEAFF,TGTGCCAGCAGTTACTCGACCAGGGGGGATGAAGCTTTCTTT
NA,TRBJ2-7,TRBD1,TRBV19,CASSRQGVGYEQYF,TGTGCCAGTAGTCGACAGGGAGTAGGCTACGAGCAGTACTTC
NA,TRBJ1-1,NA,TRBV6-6,CASRVRGYMDEAFF,TGTGCCAGCAGGGTGAGGGGATATATGGATGAAGCTTTCTTT
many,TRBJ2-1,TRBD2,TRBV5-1,CASSLEASGSSYNEQFF,TGCGCCAGCAGCTTGGAGGCTAGCGGGAGTAGCTACAATGAGCAGTTCTTC
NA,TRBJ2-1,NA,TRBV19,CASSYAGIRDEQFF,TGTGCCAGTAGTTATGCGGGAATAAGGGATGAGCAGTTCTTC
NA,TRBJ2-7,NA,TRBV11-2,CASSLGQGPYEQYF,TGTGCCAGCAGCTTAGGGCAGGGACCCTACGAGCAGTACTTC
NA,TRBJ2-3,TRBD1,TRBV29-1,CSVGWDRGRDTQYF,TGCAGCGTTGGGTGGGACAGGGGGCGAGATACGCAGTATTTT
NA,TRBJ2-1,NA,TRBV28,CASSLGREQFF,TGTGCCAGCAGTTTGGGGAGAGAGCAGTTCTTC
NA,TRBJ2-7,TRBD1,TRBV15,CAADRAYEQYF,TGTGCCGCAGACAGGGCCTACGAGCAGTACTTC
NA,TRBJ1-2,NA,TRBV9,CASSVASGNYGYTF,TGTGCCAGCAGCGTAGCATCAGGGAACTATGGCTACACCTTC
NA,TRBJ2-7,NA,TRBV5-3,CARRDGGPYEQYF,TGTGCCAGAAGGGACGGTGGACCCTACGAGCAGTACTTC
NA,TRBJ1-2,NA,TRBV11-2,CASSLEYRANYGYTF,TGTGCCAGCAGCTTAGAATACAGAGCTAACTATGGCTACACCTTC
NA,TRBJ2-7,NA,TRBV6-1,CASSLAGPNYEQYF,TGTGCCAGCAGTTTAGCCGGTCCTAACTACGAGCAGTACTTC
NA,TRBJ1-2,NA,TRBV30,CAWSAPANYGYTF,TGTGCCTGGAGTGCGCCCGCTAACTATGGCTACACCTTC
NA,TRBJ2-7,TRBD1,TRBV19,CASSTQGKGEQYF,TGTGCCAGTAGTACACAGGGGAAAGGCGAGCAGTACTTC
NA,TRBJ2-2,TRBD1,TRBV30,CAWRSRDRDSGELFF,TGTGCCTGGAGGTCCCGGGACAGGGATTCCGGGGAGCTGTTTTTT
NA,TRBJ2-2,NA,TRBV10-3,CAISDSADTGELFF,TGTGCCATCAGTGATTCGGCTGACACCGGGGAGCTGTTTTTT
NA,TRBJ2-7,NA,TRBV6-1,CASSVGWRTDEQYF,TGTGCCAGCAGTGTTGGTTGGAGAACCGACGAGCAGTACTTC